A selection of T cell receptor beta chains follows, all from one sample in a study of T cell responses to AZD1222 COVID-19 vaccine. Profiling relied on immunoSEQ multiplex PCR, and the TCRdb table lists in-frame clones only, not all of them. The sample contains 80,000 to 90,000 clones, over 85% of which appear only once. Sample: peripheral blood, taken on day 0 of AZD1222 vaccination. These receptor sequences come from an adult in good health. CDR3s include the opening cysteine and the closing phenylalanine or tryptophan. Fields, in order: CDR3 length, J gene, D gene, clone size, V gene, CDR3 DNA, CDR3 protein. The D gene is left open where the match is weak. Not all rows give a size; the values are once, few, many and, for expanded clones, a class.

13	TRBJ2-1	.	.	TRBV9	TGTGCCAGCAGCCCTATTCCTAGTTATGAGCAGTTCTTC	CASSPIPSYEQFF
18	TRBJ2-3	TRBD2	.	TRBV7-9	TGTGCCAGCAGCCCCCGAGGTCGGAGCGGGAGGCGGGGTGATACGCAGTATTTT	CASSPRGRSGRRGDTQYF
14	TRBJ2-5	.	.	TRBV19	TGTGCCAGTAGTAACGAGGGGTCGGGGGAGACCCAGTACTTC	CASSNEGSGETQYF
12	TRBJ1-2	.	.	TRBV25-1	TGTGCCAGCAGTGCCCTTTTTGGTGGCTACACCTTC	CASSALFGGYTF
17	TRBJ2-5	.	.	TRBV3-1/TRBV3-2	TGTGCCAGCAGCCAAGGCCCTCCGGGCCTGGGGGAAGAGACCCAGTACTTC	CASSQGPPGLGEETQYF
17	TRBJ1-5	.	.	TRBV28	TGTGCCAGCAGCGCAACTTACCAGGGGAAAAGCAATCAGCCCCAGCATTTT	CASSATYQGKSNQPQHF
15	TRBJ1-5	.	.	TRBV18	TGTGCCAGCTCACCTGGGGGGATGGGCAATCAGCCCCAGCATTTT	CASSPGGMGNQPQHF
13	TRBJ2-3	.	once	TRBV4-2	TGTGCCAGCAGCCATGAAAAGGGGGATACGCAGTATTTT	CASSHEKGDTQYF
15	TRBJ1-1	.	.	TRBV4-1	TGCGCCAGCAGCCCGGAGGACAGAGTGAACACTGAAGCTTTCTTT	CASSPEDRVNTEAFF
14	TRBJ1-5	.	.	TRBV28	TGTGCCAGCAGTGAAGGGACAAAGGTTCAGCCCCAGCATTTT	CASSEGTKVQPQHF
14	TRBJ2-7	TRBD1	.	TRBV3-1/TRBV3-2	TGTGCCAGCAGCCTCGGGACAGGGTATCCCGAGCAGTACTTC	CASSLGTGYPEQYF
13	TRBJ2-3	.	.	TRBV3-1/TRBV3-2	TGTGCCAGCAGCCAAGCCAGGGTGGATACGCAGTATTTT	CASSQARVDTQYF
17	TRBJ1-4	.	.	TRBV7-2	TGTGCCAGCAGCTTAAAGGATCAGGCATTAGCTAATGAAAAACTGTTTTTT	CASSLKDQALANEKLFF